This TCR beta chain was captured in a study of cytomegalovirus exposure and HLA in healthy donors. Study details: Earlier sequencing of about 179 million T cells yielded under 120 million unique TCR beta sequences.

Researchers ran the PCR with 60 Vbeta and 13 Jbeta primers. Assay: immunoSEQ multiplex PCR; the TCRdb copy retains only in-frame clones and omits some. The table has under 150,000 clones, roughly 69% seen once; the top ten hold 2.9%. With 4 bases removed from V and 7 bases from J, the gap between germline ends came to 20 bases. The CDR3 length is 15 residues. The V gene's germline CDR1 is MDHEN and CDR2 SYDVKM. The TCR sequence derives from a human donor in good health. V and J are TRBV28 and TRBJ2-7; D uncertain. Sequenced input: PBMCs. The CDR3 DNA is TGTGCCAGCAGTTCAACCGGGTCGAATCAAAGGGAGCAGTACTTC. This codes for CASSSTGSNQREQYF.